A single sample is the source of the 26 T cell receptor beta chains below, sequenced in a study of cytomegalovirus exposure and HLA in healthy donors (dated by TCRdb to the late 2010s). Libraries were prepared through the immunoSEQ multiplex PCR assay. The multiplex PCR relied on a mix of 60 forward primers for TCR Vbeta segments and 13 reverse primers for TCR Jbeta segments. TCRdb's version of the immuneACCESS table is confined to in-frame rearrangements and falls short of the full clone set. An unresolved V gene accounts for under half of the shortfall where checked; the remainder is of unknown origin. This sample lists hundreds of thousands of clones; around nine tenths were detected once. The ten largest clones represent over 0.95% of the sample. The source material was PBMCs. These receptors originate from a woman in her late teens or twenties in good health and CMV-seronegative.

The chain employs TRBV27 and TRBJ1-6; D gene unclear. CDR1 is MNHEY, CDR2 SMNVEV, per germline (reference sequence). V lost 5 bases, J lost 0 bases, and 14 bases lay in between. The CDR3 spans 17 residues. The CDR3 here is CASSIKDGSSYNSPLHF. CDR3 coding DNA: TGTGCCAGCAGTATAAAGGACGGGAGCTCCTATAATTCACCCCTCCACTTT.

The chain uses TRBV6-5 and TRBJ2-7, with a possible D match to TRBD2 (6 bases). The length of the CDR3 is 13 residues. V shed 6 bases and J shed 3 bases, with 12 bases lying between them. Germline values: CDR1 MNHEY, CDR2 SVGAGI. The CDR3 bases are TGTGCCAGCAGATCGGAGGGAGTCTACGAGCAGTACTTC. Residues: CASRSEGVYEQYF.

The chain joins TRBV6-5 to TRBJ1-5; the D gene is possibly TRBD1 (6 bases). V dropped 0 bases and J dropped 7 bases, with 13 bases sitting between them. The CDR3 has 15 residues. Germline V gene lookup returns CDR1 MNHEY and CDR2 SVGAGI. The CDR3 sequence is CASSYSSRGGQPQHF. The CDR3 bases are TGTGCCAGCAGTTACTCGAGCAGGGGAGGGCAGCCCCAGCATTTT.

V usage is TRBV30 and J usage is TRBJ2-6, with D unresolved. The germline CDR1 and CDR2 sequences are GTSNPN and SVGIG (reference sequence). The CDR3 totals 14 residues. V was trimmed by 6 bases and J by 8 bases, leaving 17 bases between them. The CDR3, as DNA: TGTGCCTGCCCTGGGCACTCGGCTACCAACGTCCTGACTTTC. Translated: CACPGHSATNVLTF.

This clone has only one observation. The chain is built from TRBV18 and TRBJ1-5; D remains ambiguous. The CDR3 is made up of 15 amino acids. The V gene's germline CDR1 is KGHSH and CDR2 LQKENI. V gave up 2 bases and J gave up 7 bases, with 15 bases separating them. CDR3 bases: TGTGCCAGCTCACCAGCACCGGGGTTAAGGCAGCCCCAGCATTTT. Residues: CASSPAPGLRQPQHF. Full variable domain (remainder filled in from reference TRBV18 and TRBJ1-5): NAGVMQNPRHLVRRRGQEARLRCSPMKGHSHVYWYRQLPEEGLKFMVYLQKENIIDESGMPKERFSAEFPKEGPSILRIQQVVRGDSAAYFCASSPAPGLRQPQHFGDGTRLSIL.

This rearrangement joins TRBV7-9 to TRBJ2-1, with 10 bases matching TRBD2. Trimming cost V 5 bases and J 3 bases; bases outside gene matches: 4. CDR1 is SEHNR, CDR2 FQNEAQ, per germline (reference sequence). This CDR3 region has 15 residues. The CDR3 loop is CASSRSGGDYNEQFF. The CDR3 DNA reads TGTGCCAGCAGCCGAAGCGGGGGGGACTACAATGAGCAGTTCTTC.

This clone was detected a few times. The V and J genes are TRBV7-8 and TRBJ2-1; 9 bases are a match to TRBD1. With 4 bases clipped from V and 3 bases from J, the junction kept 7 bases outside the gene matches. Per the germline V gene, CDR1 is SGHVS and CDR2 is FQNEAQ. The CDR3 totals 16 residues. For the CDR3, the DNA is TGTGCCAGCAGCTCCCGGACAGGGGAAGGCTACAATGAGCAGTTCTTC. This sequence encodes CASSSRTGEGYNEQFF.

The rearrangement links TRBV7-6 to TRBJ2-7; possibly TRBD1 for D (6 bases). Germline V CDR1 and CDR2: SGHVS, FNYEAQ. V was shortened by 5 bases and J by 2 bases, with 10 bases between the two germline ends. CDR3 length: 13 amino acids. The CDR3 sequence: CASSQGSPYEQYF. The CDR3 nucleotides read TGTGCCAGCAGCCAGGGGTCGCCCTACGAGCAGTACTTC.

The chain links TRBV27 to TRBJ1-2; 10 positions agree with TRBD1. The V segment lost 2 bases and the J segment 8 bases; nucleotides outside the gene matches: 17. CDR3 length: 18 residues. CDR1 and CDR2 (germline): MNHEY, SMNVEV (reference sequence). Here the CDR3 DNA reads TGTGCCAGCAGTTTAAGGCGGGGACAGGGGATCAAGGCGTTCGGCTACACCTTC. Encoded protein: CASSLRRGQGIKAFGYTF.

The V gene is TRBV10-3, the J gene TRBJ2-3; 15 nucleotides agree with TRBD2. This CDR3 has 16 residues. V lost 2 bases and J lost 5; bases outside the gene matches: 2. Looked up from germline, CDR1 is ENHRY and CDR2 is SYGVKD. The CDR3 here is CAISEGLAGGLDTQYF. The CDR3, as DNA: TGTGCCATCAGTGAGGGACTAGCGGGGGGGCTAGATACGCAGTATTTT.

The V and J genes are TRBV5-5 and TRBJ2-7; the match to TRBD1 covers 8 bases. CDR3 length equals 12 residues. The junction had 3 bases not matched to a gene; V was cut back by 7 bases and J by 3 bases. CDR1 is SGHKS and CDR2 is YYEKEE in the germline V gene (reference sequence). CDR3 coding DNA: TGTGCCAGCGGACAGGGTGACTACGAGCAGTACTTC. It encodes CASGQGDYEQYF.

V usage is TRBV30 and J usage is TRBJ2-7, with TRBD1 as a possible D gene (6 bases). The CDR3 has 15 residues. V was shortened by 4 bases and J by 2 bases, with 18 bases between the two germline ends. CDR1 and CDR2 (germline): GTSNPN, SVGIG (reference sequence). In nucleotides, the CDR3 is TGTGCCTGGAAGAGTTTGAGGGGGAGCGCCTACGAGCAGTACTTC. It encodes CAWKSLRGSAYEQYF.

The CDR3 DNA reads TGTGCCAGCAGCCAAGATATTTTAAAGAGCGGAGGTGGCGGGGAGCTGTTTTTT. The encoded protein is CASSQDILKSGGGGELFF. This chain uses TRBV4-2 with TRBJ2-2; D perhaps matches TRBD2 (5 bases). Per the germline V gene, CDR1 is LGHNA and CDR2 is YNFKEQ. The CDR3 spans 18 residues. Trimming pared 0 bases from V and 7 bases from J, leaving 21 bases between.

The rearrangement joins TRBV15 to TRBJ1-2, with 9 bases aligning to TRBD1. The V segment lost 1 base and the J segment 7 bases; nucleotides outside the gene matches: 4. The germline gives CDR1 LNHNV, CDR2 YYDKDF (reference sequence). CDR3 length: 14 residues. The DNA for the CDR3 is TGTGCCACCAGCAGAGTGGGGACAGGGCCTGGCTACACCTTC. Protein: CATSRVGTGPGYTF.

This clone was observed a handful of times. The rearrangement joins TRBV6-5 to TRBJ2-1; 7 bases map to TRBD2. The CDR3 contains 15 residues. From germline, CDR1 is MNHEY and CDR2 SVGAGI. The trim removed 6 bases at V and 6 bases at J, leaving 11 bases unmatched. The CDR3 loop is CASSSPSGTGNEQFF. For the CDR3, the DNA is TGTGCCAGCAGCTCCCCTAGCGGCACGGGCAATGAGCAGTTCTTC.

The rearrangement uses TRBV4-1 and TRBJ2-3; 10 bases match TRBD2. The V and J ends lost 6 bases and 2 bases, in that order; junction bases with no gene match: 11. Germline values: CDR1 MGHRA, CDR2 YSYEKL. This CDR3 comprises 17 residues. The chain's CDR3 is CASRATPAGGPTDTQYF. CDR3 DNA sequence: TGCGCCAGCAGAGCCACCCCAGCGGGGGGGCCCACAGATACGCAGTATTTT.

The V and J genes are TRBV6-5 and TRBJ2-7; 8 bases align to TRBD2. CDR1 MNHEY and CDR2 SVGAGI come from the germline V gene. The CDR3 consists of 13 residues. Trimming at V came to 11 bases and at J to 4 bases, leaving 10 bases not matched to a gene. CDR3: CAAQPSGGYEQYF. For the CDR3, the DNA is TGTGCCGCTCAGCCGTCGGGGGGGTACGAGCAGTACTTC.

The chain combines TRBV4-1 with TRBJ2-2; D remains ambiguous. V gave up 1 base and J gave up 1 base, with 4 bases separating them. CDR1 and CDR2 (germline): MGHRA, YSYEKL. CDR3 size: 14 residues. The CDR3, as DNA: TGCGCCAGCAGCCAAGTTAGGAACACCGGGGAGCTGTTTTTT. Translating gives CASSQVRNTGELFF.

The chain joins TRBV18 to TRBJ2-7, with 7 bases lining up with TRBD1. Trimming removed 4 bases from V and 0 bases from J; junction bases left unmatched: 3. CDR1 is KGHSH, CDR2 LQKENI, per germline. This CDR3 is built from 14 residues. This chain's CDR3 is CASSRGTDSYEQYF. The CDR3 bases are TGTGCCAGCTCACGAGGGACAGACTCCTACGAGCAGTACTTC. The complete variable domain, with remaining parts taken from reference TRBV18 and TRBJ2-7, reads NAGVMQNPRHLVRRRGQEARLRCSPMKGHSHVYWYRQLPEEGLKFMVYLQKENIIDESGMPKERFSAEFPKEGPSILRIQQVVRGDSAAYFCASSRGTDSYEQYFGPGTRLTVT.

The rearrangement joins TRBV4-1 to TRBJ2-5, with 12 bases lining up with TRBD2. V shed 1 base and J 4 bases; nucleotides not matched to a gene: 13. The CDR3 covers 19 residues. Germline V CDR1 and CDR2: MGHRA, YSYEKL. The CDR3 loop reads CASSQVMLAGGRGRETQYF. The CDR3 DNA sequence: TGCGCCAGCAGCCAAGTGATGCTAGCGGGGGGGCGGGGGCGAGAGACCCAGTACTTC.

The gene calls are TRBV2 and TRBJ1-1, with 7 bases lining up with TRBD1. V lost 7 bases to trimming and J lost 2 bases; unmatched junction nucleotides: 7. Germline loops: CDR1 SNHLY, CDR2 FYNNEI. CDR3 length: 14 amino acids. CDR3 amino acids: CASKRTGANTEAFF. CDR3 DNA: TGTGCCAGCAAAAGGACAGGCGCAAACACTGAAGCTTTCTTT.

The chain's CDR3 is CASSPIGGEETQYF. The DNA of the CDR3 is TGTGCCAGCAGCCCAATCGGGGGGGAAGAGACCCAGTACTTC. This chain joins TRBV11-3 and TRBJ2-5, with 8 nucleotides matching TRBD2. The CDR3 runs 14 residues. V lost 5 bases, J lost 3 bases, and 5 bases stayed unmatched. Germline V gene sequence: CDR1 SGHNT, CDR2 YENEEA.

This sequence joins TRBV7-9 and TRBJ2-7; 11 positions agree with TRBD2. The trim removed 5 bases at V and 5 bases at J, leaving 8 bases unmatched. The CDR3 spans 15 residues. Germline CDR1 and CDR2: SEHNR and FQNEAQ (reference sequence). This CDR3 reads CASSLTSGSFNEQYF. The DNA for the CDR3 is TGTGCCAGCAGCCTAACTAGCGGGAGCTTTAACGAGCAGTACTTC.

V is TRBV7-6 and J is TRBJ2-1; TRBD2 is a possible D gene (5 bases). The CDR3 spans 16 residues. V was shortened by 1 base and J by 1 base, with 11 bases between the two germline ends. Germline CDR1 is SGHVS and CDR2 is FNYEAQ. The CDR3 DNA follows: TGTGCCAGCAGCTTAGTCGGGGATTTGTCCTACAATGAGCAGTTCTTC. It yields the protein CASSLVGDLSYNEQFF.

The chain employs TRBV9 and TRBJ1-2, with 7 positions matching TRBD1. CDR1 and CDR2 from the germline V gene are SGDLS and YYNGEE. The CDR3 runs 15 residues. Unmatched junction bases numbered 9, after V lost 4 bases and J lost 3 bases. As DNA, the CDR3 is TGTGCCAGCAGCCCGACAGGGACGTCGGACTATGGCTACACCTTC. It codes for CASSPTGTSDYGYTF.

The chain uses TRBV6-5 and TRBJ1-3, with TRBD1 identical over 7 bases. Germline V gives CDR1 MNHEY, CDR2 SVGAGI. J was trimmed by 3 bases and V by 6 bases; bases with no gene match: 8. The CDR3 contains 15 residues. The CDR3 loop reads CASSPIDRDGNTIYF. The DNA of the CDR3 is TGTGCCAGCAGCCCGATTGACAGGGATGGAAACACCATATATTTT.